This T cell receptor beta chain was recorded in a study of Ad26.COV2.S vaccination and SARS-CoV-2 variants. Study overall: In the study, Ad26.COV2.S was injected intramuscularly once, or twice 56 days apart. Broader study findings: Using TCR breadth and depth analyses may have led to underestimated total T cell responses.

Worth noting for this clone: Antigen specificity is unknown.

This table comes from immunoSEQ multiplex PCR, and its TCRdb copy is limited to in-frame clones, with some not included. This sample has 300,000 to 350,000 clones, with roughly 90% found just once. Treatment of the sample: some 20 received Ad26.COV2.S at low or high dose, single or two shots; a few received placebo; per-sample allocation not given. Following the first vaccine or placebo injection, samples were taken on day 63. This specimen consisted of peripheral blood, obtained in a trial of Ad26.COV2.S vaccine versus placebo. The TCR originated in a person aged 18-60 years who received the Ad26.COV2.S COVID-19 vaccine or a placebo.

CDR3 region: CASSPEKETQYF. CDR3 bases: TGTGCCAGCAGTCCAGAGAAAGAGACCCAGTACTTC. This chain connects TRBV13 to TRBJ2-5; D gene uncertain. Trimming removed 6 bases at V and 3 bases at J, with 8 bases between. Germline CDR1 reads PRHDT; CDR2 reads FYEKMQ (reference sequence). The CDR3 loop spans 12 amino acids.